Included here is one TCR beta chain sequence, with context. Its antigen is unknown. Base qualities are not provided; no much larger clone lies one nucleotide away. Library generation was performed with 5' RACE. The sequencer listed for this sample is Illumina HiSeq 2500. The second PCR ran for about 6 to 12 cycles and used a J-beta primer mix along with a sample-barcoded 5' primer. A unique molecular identifier was introduced onto each TCR beta cDNA molecule by a template-switch 5' adaptor carrying 12 random nucleotides. Each sample yielded at least 2.5 million CDR3-containing paired-end reads. The Mint cDNA synthesis kit, primed by a TRBC-specific oligonucleotide, was used to synthesize first-strand cDNA from all RNA. Following uracil-DNA glycosylase treatment, a first 18-cycle PCR with universal primers M1SS and BC2_uni_R was performed on all cDNA. Per the authors' processing: Each sample was normalized by randomly selecting 1 million high-quality reads, each carrying a distinct molecular identifier. Instead of being binned into consensus sequences, reads that shared molecular identifiers were thrown out. CDR3 identification, clonotype clustering and error correction used MiTCR with a Q25 quality threshold and the strictest error-elimination algorithm. A nonparametric unseen species model with Euler transformation was used to estimate lower-bound total TCR beta diversity. TCRdb took the public reads, trimmed them with fastp at Q25, ran MiXCR for clone calling and kept in-frame beta chains. One record per CDR3 amino acid sequence lists the most common genes and DNA. The V and J calls and clone size come from TCRdb's table, not from the authors' own analysis. Recorded for this sample are 1.4 million or so distinct CDR3 sequences; about 42% of them occurred a single time. Around 4% of the sample comes from the top ten.

These data belong to a study of blood T cells in healthy people across ages (dated by TCRdb to about 2015). Study-level background: Template switching captured roughly one uniquely barcoded TCR beta cDNA molecule per two T cells in model experiments. Using deep sequencing normalized with unique cDNA molecular identifiers, the study measured how TCR beta repertoire diversity changes with age. The donors were split into four age groups: young (average around 15 years), middle-aged (roughly 42), aged (approximately 60) and long-lived (roughly 86). To avoid experimental bias, donors of different ages were distributed randomly across sequencing lanes. Two additional independent replicas of 1 million unique cDNA reads from the same blood draw were analyzed for two donors (one aged 18 to 30 and one aged 80 or older).

The donors were roughly 39 Caucasian individuals from Russia, aged roughly 6 to 90 years, who were systemically healthy. Each donor gave around 9.9 milliliters of peripheral blood, collected into EDTA-treated Vacutainer tubes. PBMCs were isolated by Ficoll-Paque density-gradient centrifugation, with at least 7 million obtained per sample. Trizol reagent was used to extract total RNA from PBMCs, with at least 6 micrograms per sample. Naive CD45RAhigh/CD27high T cell percentages were measured by flow cytometry on a PBMC aliquot from every donor. Findings and caveats that apply to the study as a whole: Estimates of total diversity based on one million sequenced T cells were regarded as lower bounds and as underestimates. The long-lived group showed more naive CD4+ T cells, fewer expanded clones and increased TCR diversity than the aged group, suggesting age selection. Because the CMV infection status of the donors was unknown, age-related changes in expanded clonotypes may potentially have been confounded. The percentage of naive T cells measured by flow cytometry correlated strongly with observed TCR beta diversity. Since profiling was done on bulk unsorted PBMCs, naive and antigen-experienced compartments could not be conclusively compared. As age increased, observed TCR beta diversity per million T cells dropped in a roughly linear way, and a significant reduction was already evident by age 40.

V is reduced by 1 base and J by 4 bases, leaving a spacing of 10 bases between them. Reading the germline V gene gives CDR1 KGHSH and CDR2 LQKENI. The CDR3 measures 14 amino acids from cysteine to phenylalanine. Only the CDR3 portion is preserved as DNA: 42 bases, with reading frame beginning at the first base. Sequencing input: blood. The chain links TRBV18 with TRBJ1-1; matching of 5 bases hints at TRBD1 as the D gene. The source of this sequence is a woman under 30 in good health. In nucleotides, the sequence is TGTGCCAGCTCACCACGGGGGAGTATCACTGAAGCTTTCTTT. The translation is CASSPRGSITEAFF.